The 21 T cell receptor beta chains below all came from one sample that was sequenced in a study of early T cells in non-severe SARS-CoV-2 infection. TCRdb ran MiXCR on the 5' RACE reads and lists one entry per CDR3 protein. The table has roughly 35,000 distinct CDR3 sequences, about 7% seen once. Specimen: whole blood. The receptors originated from an adult who was a healthcare worker with PCR-confirmed SARS-CoV-2 infection or an uninfected control (not recorded which).

At least ten counts were recorded for this clonotype. The V and J genes are TRBV13 and TRBJ2-3; 8 bases are a match to TRBD1. Germline trimming cut 5 bases from V and 4 bases from J; bases unmatched to any gene: 14. The CDR3 runs 17 residues. The V gene's germline CDR1 is PRHDT and CDR2 FYEKMQ (reference sequence). The CDR3 reads CASSAGLDRVVADTQYF. CDR3 sequence (DNA): TGTGCCAGCAGCGCAGGGTTGGACAGGGTGGTCGCAGATACGCAGTATTTT.

In this sample, this clonotype turned up many times. The V gene is TRBV6-1, the J gene TRBJ2-7; TRBD2 might be the D (6 bases). The CDR3 sequence is 15 residues long. CDR1 MNHNS and CDR2 SASEGT come from the germline V gene. V was cut by 6 bases and J by 0 bases, with 15 bases left in between. Written as DNA, the CDR3 is TGTGCCAGCAGCCCTTCAGTAGCGGACTCCTACGAGCAGTACTTC. It yields the protein CASSPSVADSYEQYF.

In its sample, this clonotype was seen many times. The V gene is TRBV6-6, the J gene TRBJ2-7, with 7 bases identical to TRBD1. The CDR3 runs to 15 residues. Germline CDR1 MNHNY, CDR2 SVGAGI (reference sequence). V lost 4 bases and J lost 4; bases outside the gene matches: 10. CDR3 DNA sequence: TGTGCCAGCAGTTTTTCCGACAGGGCTGGGTACGAGCAGTACTTC. Translated, it gives CASSFSDRAGYEQYF.

In the case of this clonotype: A much larger clonotype is one base distant, so this may be a read error. The chain couples TRBV11-2 to TRBJ2-1; TRBD2 matches at 9 bases. Germline CDR1 reads SGHAT; CDR2 reads FQNNGV. J gave up 8 bases and V 2 bases, and 13 bases lay outside the gene matches. The CDR3 is 17 residues long. Written as DNA, the CDR3 is TGTGCCAGCAGCTTAATAGGCGGGGGGGAGAGGTACGATGAGCAGTTCTTC. This gives the protein CASSLIGGGERYDEQFF. Complete variable domain (other parts from reference TRBV11-2 and TRBJ2-1): EAGVAQSPRYKIIEKRQSVAFWCNPISGHATLYWYQQILGQGPKLLIQFQNNGVVDDSQLPKDRFSAERLKGVDSTLKIQPAKLEDSAVYLCASSLIGGGERYDEQFFGPGTRLTVL.

The V and J genes are TRBV3-1 and TRBJ2-7; D is unclear. The CDR3 is 14 amino acids. Trimming removed 3 bases from V and 1 base from J, with 10 bases in between. From germline, CDR1 is LGHDT and CDR2 YNNKEL (reference sequence). The CDR3 reads CASSQGGPSYEQYF. The DNA of the CDR3 is TGTGCCAGCAGCCAGGGTGGCCCTTCCTACGAGCAGTACTTC.

At least ten counts were recorded for this clonotype. This chain connects TRBV12-2 to TRBJ1-1; TRBD1 is the table's D call and was not checked against the DNA. TRBV12-2 is a pseudogene locus. This CDR3 comprises 15 residues. CDR3 in amino acids: CASRLEGDLNTEAFF. The CDR3 bases are TGTGCAAGTCGCTTAGAGGGGGATTTAAACACTGAAGCTTTCTTT.

This clonotype was observed a few times. V is TRBV27 and J is TRBJ2-1; D is possibly TRBD2 (5 bases). This CDR3 is built from 14 residues. Between the trimmed V and J ends, which lost 6 bases and 5 bases, there was a span of 14 bases. Looked up from germline, CDR1 is MNHEY and CDR2 is SMNVEV (reference sequence). The CDR3 protein is CASRPYTGNNEQFF. In nucleotides, the CDR3 is TGTGCCAGCAGACCCTACACCGGGAACAATGAGCAGTTCTTC.

This clonotype was observed many times. The chain uses TRBV30 and TRBJ2-1; D unresolved. The CDR3 loop spans 10 amino acids. Germline CDR1 and CDR2: GTSNPN and SVGIG (reference sequence). V was clipped by 4 bases and J by 6 bases, with 4 bases between them. The CDR3 coding sequence is TGTGCCTGGAAGCGCAATGAGCAGTTCTTC. This codes for CAWKRNEQFF.

This clonotype has ten or more counts. CDR3 coding DNA: TGCAGCGTTACAAAACAGGGGAACGAGCAGTACTTC. Residues: CSVTKQGNEQYF. V and J are TRBV29-1 and TRBJ2-7; 7 bases map to TRBD1. Losses at the gene ends were 5 bases for V and 5 bases for J; bases not matched to a gene: 6. The CDR3 has 12 residues. Germline-derived CDR1 and CDR2 are SQVTM and ANQGSEA.

This clonotype was found many times. The chain carries TRBV6-2 or TRBV6-3 and TRBJ2-7; D gene ambiguous. The CDR3 contains 14 residues. Germline V gene data show CDR1 as MNHEY and CDR2 as SVGEGT. V lost 4 bases and J 2 bases, leaving 12 bases between the germline ends. The CDR3 DNA is TGTGCCAGCAGTTTGGAACGGTACCCCTACGAGCAGTACTTC. This encodes CASSLERYPYEQYF.

The chain recombines TRBV27 with TRBJ1-4; 10 nucleotides line up with TRBD1. The CDR3 contains 15 residues. The V and J ends lost 6 bases and 4 bases, in that order; junction bases with no gene match: 5. CDR1 and CDR2 from the germline V gene are MNHEY and SMNVEV (reference sequence). CDR3 sequence (DNA): TGTGCCAGCAGGGGGGACAGGGGCCATAATGAAAAACTGTTTTTT. Amino acid sequence: CASRGDRGHNEKLFF.

This clonotype was observed at least ten times. CDR3 sequence: CASSPSMGQQAYEQYF. The CDR3 region has the DNA TGTGCCAGCAGTCCCTCTATGGGACAGCAGGCCTACGAGCAGTACTTC. V is TRBV27 and J is TRBJ2-7; 7 positions match TRBD1. The germline CDR1 and CDR2 sequences are MNHEY and SMNVEV (reference sequence). The V and J ends lost 5 bases and 2 bases, in that order; junction bases with no gene match: 12. The CDR3 consists of 16 residues.

As regards this clonotype: One base away lies a much larger clone, so this may be a sequencing read error. The chain combines TRBV5-1 with TRBJ1-3; D is uncertain. The germline gives CDR1 SGHRS, CDR2 YFSETQ. The CDR3 consists of 14 residues. As DNA, the CDR3 is TGCGTCAGCAGCTGGAATTTACAGGGAAACACCATATATTTT. This sequence encodes CVSSWNLQGNTIYF.

This clonotype was detected a few times. The V and J genes are TRBV20-1 and TRBJ2-3, with unresolved D. Trimming removed 4 bases from V and 2 bases from J, with 13 bases in between. This CDR3 comprises 14 residues. Looked up from germline, CDR1 is DFQATT and CDR2 is SNEGSKA (reference sequence). CDR3 nucleotide sequence: TGCAGTGCTACTAACAGACCATCCACAGATACGCAGTATTTT. Its protein is CSATNRPSTDTQYF.

The V call is TRBV12-3 or TRBV12-4, the J call TRBJ1-5; no clear D. There are 16 residues in the CDR3. The V and J ends lost 5 bases and 0 bases respectively, with 14 bases between them. The chain's CDR3 is CASSLLTGHSNQPQHF. CDR3 DNA sequence: TGTGCCAGCAGTCTCCTGACCGGTCATAGCAATCAGCCCCAGCATTTT.

This clonotype has at least ten counts. The J gene is TRBJ2-3, the V gene TRBV7-2, with D unclear. The V and J ends lost 5 bases and 6 bases respectively, with 9 bases between them. The CDR3 is made up of 12 amino acids. Germline V CDR1 and CDR2: SGHTA, FQGNSA. CDR3 residues: CASSPYGDTQYF. The CDR3 DNA sequence: TGTGCCAGCAGCCCCTATGGGGATACGCAGTATTTT. Supplemented by reference TRBV7-2 and TRBJ2-3, the full variable domain reads GAGVSQSPSNKVTEKGKDVELRCDPISGHTALYWYRQSLGQGLEFLIYFQGNSAPDKSGLPSDRFSAERTGGSVSTLTIQRTQQEDSAVYLCASSPYGDTQYFGPGTRLTVL.

This clonotype was counted only a few times. The chain has TRBV20-1 and TRBJ2-1; D remains unclear. V lost 2 bases to trimming and J lost 14 bases, with 19 bases between them. The CDR3 totals 13 residues. The germline V gene encodes CDR1 DFQATT and CDR2 SNEGSKA (reference sequence). The CDR3 loop is CSARLPGGAPEFF. The CDR3 DNA follows: TGCAGTGCTAGACTCCCCGGCGGCGCTCCGGAGTTCTTC.

This clonotype was observed a few times. V and J are TRBV7-9 and TRBJ2-7; D remains ambiguous. The CDR3 spans 13 residues. V lost 1 base and J lost 2, with 6 bases in between. Germline V gives CDR1 SEHNR, CDR2 FQNEAQ (reference sequence). This CDR3 is CASSLEVAYEQYF. The CDR3 DNA reads TGTGCCAGCAGCTTAGAAGTAGCCTACGAGCAGTACTTC.

This clonotype has a count of ten or more. This chain uses TRBV7-3 with TRBJ2-7; D perhaps matches TRBD1 (6 bases). V lost 5 bases and J 2 bases, leaving 19 bases between the germline ends. Germline V lookup: CDR1 SGHTA, CDR2 FQGTGA. The CDR3 has 16 amino acids. The CDR3 is CASSPESSAGAYEQYF. CDR3 coding DNA: TGTGCCAGCAGCCCCGAGAGCTCGGCAGGGGCCTACGAGCAGTACTTC.

This clonotype came up many times. The chain joins TRBV20-1 to TRBJ2-7; TRBD2 matches at 10 bases. The CDR3 contains 16 residues. CDR1 and CDR2 from the germline V gene are DFQATT and SNEGSKA (reference sequence). V lost 4 bases and J lost 3; bases outside the gene matches: 12. CDR3 coding DNA: TGCAGTGCTAAGACCTATAGCGGGAGGTCAAACTACGAGCAGTACTTC. Protein sequence: CSAKTYSGRSNYEQYF.

This clonotype was observed at least ten times. The rearrangement links TRBV4-1 to TRBJ2-5, with TRBD1 matching over 8 bases. Germline V CDR1 and CDR2: MGHRA, YSYEKL. CDR3 size: 15 residues. Trimming cost V 4 bases and J 3 bases; bases outside gene matches: 7. For the CDR3, the DNA is TGCGCCAGCAGCCTGGTGGGACAGGAGGAAGAGACCCAGTACTTC. This sequence encodes CASSLVGQEEETQYF.